The sequence of this T cell receptor beta chain was determined in a study of blood T cell repertoires in COVID-19. The CDR3 is 15 residues long. Germline V gives CDR1 MNHEY, CDR2 SVGAGI. Between the trimmed V and J ends, which lost 3 bases and 1 base, there was a span of 12 bases. Repertoires were generated with immunoSEQ multiplex PCR, while TCRdb's copy carries only in-frame clones and drops some. This table has roughly 97,000 clones, roughly 80% appearing once. The chain couples TRBV6-5 to TRBJ1-1; D is possibly TRBD1 (5 bases). This clonotype was obtained from a man between 60 and 75 years old with acute or convalescent COVID-19. Sequencing was performed on peripheral blood. CDR3: CASSYGLTGNTEAFF. As DNA, the CDR3 is TGTGCCAGCAGTTATGGCTTAACAGGGAACACTGAAGCTTTCTTT.